The rows below give T cell receptor beta chains drawn from one sample of a study of blood T cells in healthy people across ages. TCRdb ran MiXCR on the 5' RACE reads and lists one entry per CDR3 protein. The sample holds more than 700,000 distinct CDR3 sequences; 35% to 50% are singletons and the top ten take 15% to 20%. Sequencing input: blood. The source of these receptors is a man older than 75 in good health. Each CDR3 is given with its conserved first and last residue. The D gene is left open where the match is weak. For some rows the clone size is stated as once, few or many, or as a class when expanded; others skip it.

TRBJ2-6,-,TRBV28,-,TGTGCCAGCAGGGATCGTAGGGGTGGGGCCAACGTCCTGACTTTC,CASRDRRGGANVLTF
TRBJ1-2,-,TRBV29-1,-,TGCAGCGTTGCAGGGGACACAATCGACACCTTC,CSVAGDTIDTF
TRBJ2-4,few,TRBV7-2,TRBD2,TGTGCCAGCAGCTTGAGAGCGGGAGGGCCGGGGGACATTCAGTACTTC,CASSLRAGGPGDIQYF
TRBJ2-7,-,TRBV4-2,TRBD2,TGTGCCAGCAGCCAATTTGGGACTAGCGACACCTCCTACGAGCAGTACTTC,CASSQFGTSDTSYEQYF
TRBJ2-1,many,TRBV9,TRBD2,TGTGCCAGCAGCGGGGGACTAGCGGGAGGCGGTGAGCAGTTCTTC,CASSGGLAGGGEQFF
TRBJ2-2,-,TRBV7-9,-,TGTGCCAGCAGCCCACGGACTTTCACCGGGGAGCTGTTTTTT,CASSPRTFTGELFF
TRBJ2-7,-,TRBV27,-,TGTGCCAGCAGTCCGTGGGTCGGTGGCGAGCAGTACTTC,CASSPWVGGEQYF
TRBJ2-4,-,TRBV11-2,-,TGTGCCAGCAGCTTAGGTACTAGCAGTGGAGACATTCAGTACTTC,CASSLGTSSGDIQYF
TRBJ2-7,few,TRBV5-1,-,TGCGCCAGCAGCGGGGGGGCACCTCCTTCCGAGCAGTACTTC,CASSGGAPPSEQYF
TRBJ2-7,few,TRBV20-1,TRBD2,TGCAGTTCCCTAGGGGAGCGGGAGTACGAGCAGTACTTC,CSSLGEREYEQYF
TRBJ2-3,many,TRBV7-9,-,TGTGCCAGCAGCTTTGACGATACGCAGTATTTT,CASSFDDTQYF
TRBJ2-5,-,TRBV18,-,TGTGCCAGCTCACCCAACAACCAAGAGACCCAGTACTTC,CASSPNNQETQYF
TRBJ1-4,few,TRBV4-2,-,TGTGCCAGCAGCCAAGACCCGGGAGGTGAAAAACTGTTTTTT,CASSQDPGGEKLFF
TRBJ2-7,once,TRBV14,-,TGTGCCAGCAGCGGCAACACTTACGAGCAGTACTTC,CASSGNTYEQYF
TRBJ1-2,-,TRBV6-5,TRBD1,TGTGCCAGCAGTGAGAAAAGACAGGGTGGATATGGCTACACCTTC,CASSEKRQGGYGYTF
TRBJ2-7,few,TRBV15,-,TGTGCCACCAGCTCCCGGAACTCCTACGAGCAGTACTTC,CATSSRNSYEQYF
TRBJ2-7,few,TRBV5-1,-,TGCGCCAGCAGCCGACCGACGGACTCCTACGAGCAGTACTTC,CASSRPTDSYEQYF
TRBJ1-5,-,TRBV27,-,TGTGCCAGCAGTCCCGGACAGCCCGATCAGCCCCAGCATTTT,CASSPGQPDQPQHF
TRBJ2-1,few,TRBV29-1,-,TGCAGCGTTGATCTGGGGGGCTACAATGAGCAGTTCTTC,CSVDLGGYNEQFF
TRBJ1-2,-,TRBV15,-,TGTGCCACCAGCTCCTATGCCCGGGACGGCTATGGCTACACCTTC,CATSSYARDGYGYTF
TRBJ1-4,many,TRBV20-1,-,TGCAGTGCTAGAGAAATAGAGTGGCGGGGTAATGAAAAACTGTTTTTT,CSAREIEWRGNEKLFF
TRBJ2-3,-,TRBV18,-,TGTGCCAGCTCACCGCTAGCATCTAGCACAGATACGCAGTATTTT,CASSPLASSTDTQYF
TRBJ2-5,-,TRBV29-1,TRBD1,TGCAGCGTCCGTACAGGGGGCGCGTTAGAGACCCAGTACTTC,CSVRTGGALETQYF
TRBJ1-4,-,TRBV10-3,-,TGTGCCATCAGTGACCCCAGGGGAGATTATGAAAAACTGTTTTTT,CAISDPRGDYEKLFF
TRBJ1-4,few,TRBV29-1,TRBD1,TGCAGCGTTGAAAGACAGGGTGGGCCTGAAAAACTGTTTTTT,CSVERQGGPEKLFF
TRBJ2-7,once,TRBV3-1,-,TGTGCCAGCAGTCCCTTCACAGGGCGCTACGAGCAGTACTTC,CASSPFTGRYEQYF
TRBJ2-1,-,TRBV15,-,TGTGCCACCAGCAGAGACGGGACGGACCAAGAGACCCAGTTCTTC,CATSRDGTDQETQFF
TRBJ2-1,once,TRBV7-3,-,TGTGCCAGCAGCTTTTATTCAGGGGCGTCCTACAATGAGCAGTTCTTC,CASSFYSGASYNEQFF
TRBJ2-1,few,TRBV5-6,TRBD2,TGTGCCAGCAGCTCGAGACGAACCGGGACTAGGGGGGAGCAGTTCTTC,CASSSRRTGTRGEQFF
TRBJ2-5,-,TRBV5-6,-,TGTGCCAGCAGCCTGAGGAACGGAGAGACCCAGTACTTC,CASSLRNGETQYF
TRBJ2-5,-,TRBV12-3/TRBV12-4,TRBD1,TGTGCCAGCAGCTTCGGGACAGGGGGATACAATGAGCAGTACTTC,CASSFGTGGYNEQYF
TRBJ1-2,-,TRBV16,TRBD1,TGTGCCAGCAGCCAAGCCTCCGGGACAGGGTTAGGCTACACCTTC,CASSQASGTGLGYTF
TRBJ2-1,few,TRBV15,-,TGTGCCACCAGCACGGAGGCAGGGGCGGCTGAGCAGTTCTTC,CATSTEAGAAEQFF
TRBJ1-4,-,TRBV15,-,TGTGCCACCAGCAGAGTAAGGCAGACTCCAACTAATGAAAAACTGTTTTTT,CATSRVRQTPTNEKLFF
TRBJ2-7,-,TRBV5-4,-,TGTGCCAGCAGCTTGGGACAGTCCTTCCACGAGCAGTACTTC,CASSLGQSFHEQYF
TRBJ2-1,once,TRBV7-3,-,TGTGCCAGCAGCCTCCTGACACGGCACAATGAGCAGTTCTTC,CASSLLTRHNEQFF
TRBJ2-3,-,TRBV11-1,TRBD1,TGTGCCAGCAGTATGGGACAGGGGTTGGATACGCAGTATTTT,CASSMGQGLDTQYF
TRBJ1-4,-,TRBV7-2,-,TGTGCCAGCAGCCCCGGACTGGCATATGAAAAACTGTTTTTT,CASSPGLAYEKLFF
TRBJ2-3,-,TRBV20-1,TRBD2,TGCAGTGCTAGATCTTCCGGGACTAGTGTTTCAGATACGCAGTATTTT,CSARSSGTSVSDTQYF
TRBJ1-5,-,TRBV12-3/TRBV12-4,TRBD1,TGTGCCAGCAGTTCCCCCCCACGGACAGGGAATCAGCCCCAGCATTTT,CASSSPPRTGNQPQHF
TRBJ2-5,-,TRBV5-1,TRBD2,TGCGCCAGCAGCTGGGGGACTAGCGGGAGAGAGACCCAGTACTTC,CASSWGTSGRETQYF
TRBJ1-1,-,TRBV6-2/TRBV6-3,-,TGTGCCAGCAGTGATTTTGTGAACACTGAAGCTTTCTTT,CASSDFVNTEAFF
TRBJ1-1,-,TRBV9,-,TGTGCCAGCAGCGTAGGATGGGAAGACACTGAAGCTTTCTTT,CASSVGWEDTEAFF
TRBJ2-3,-,TRBV7-2,TRBD2,TGTGCCAGCAGGGAGACTAGCGGGATGGTTACGCTGTATTTT,CASRETSGMVTLYF
TRBJ1-5,-,TRBV20-1,TRBD1,TGCAGTGCTACGTTACTTCCGGGACAGGGGATGGTAAATCAGCCCCAGCATTTT,CSATLLPGQGMVNQPQHF
TRBJ2-1,many,TRBV5-1,TRBD2,TGCGCCAGCAGCTCGACTAGCGGGAGGCCCTACAATGAGCAGTTCTTC,CASSSTSGRPYNEQFF
TRBJ2-7,many,TRBV6-6,-,TGTGCCAGCAGTTATGGCTACTACGAGCAGTACTTC,CASSYGYYEQYF
TRBJ2-3,many,TRBV6-6,-,TGTGCCAGCAGTGACACAGATACGCAGTATTTT,CASSDTDTQYF
TRBJ2-7,-,TRBV29-1,-,TGCAGCGTTGAAAAAGGGGGTGGGGCCTACGAGCAGTACTTC,CSVEKGGGAYEQYF
TRBJ2-3,-,TRBV5-1,TRBD1,TGCGCCAGCAGCGGCGCCGGGACAGGGGCACTCACAGATACGCAGTATTTT,CASSGAGTGALTDTQYF
TRBJ2-1,few,TRBV6-1,TRBD2,TGTGCCAGCAGTCTGTTAGCGGGCCCTGGAAACAATGAGCAGTTCTTC,CASSLLAGPGNNEQFF
TRBJ2-3,-,TRBV5-1,-,TGCGCCAGCAGCTTGTTGGCGGGACGGGGGACAGATACGCAGTATTTT,CASSLLAGRGTDTQYF
TRBJ2-7,-,TRBV2,TRBD2,TGTGCCAGCAGGGGGGAGGGACCCCGAGGGGAGCAGTACTTC,CASRGEGPRGEQYF
TRBJ2-7,few,TRBV5-1,TRBD1,TGCGCCAGCAGCCCCGGGACAGGATTAACCTACGAGCAGTACTTC,CASSPGTGLTYEQYF
TRBJ2-1,few,TRBV20-1,-,TGCAGTGCTAGAAGCCTAGCGCAGGAGCAGTTCTTC,CSARSLAQEQFF
TRBJ2-7,-,TRBV5-6,-,TGTGCCAGCAGTTCTCCGGGACGGGACTACGAGCAGTACTTC,CASSSPGRDYEQYF
TRBJ2-7,few,TRBV2,TRBD2,TGTGCCAGCAAAGAAACTAGCGGAAGTCACTACGAGCAGTACTTC,CASKETSGSHYEQYF
TRBJ2-1,-,TRBV20-1,TRBD2,TGCAGTGTCTTACTAGCGGGAGGAAGCAATGAGCAGTTCTTC,CSVLLAGGSNEQFF
TRBJ2-1,few,TRBV20-1,-,TGCAGTGCGGGAGGGGGACAGCCATACAATGAGCAGTTCTTC,CSAGGGQPYNEQFF
TRBJ2-3,-,TRBV29-1,-,TGCAGCGTTGCCGGGACGGATATTAGCACAGATACGCAGTATTTT,CSVAGTDISTDTQYF